This T cell receptor beta chain was sequenced in a study of T cell repertoires in cytomegalovirus infection. Overall study context: It was the public TCR beta signatures that indicated both CMV infection and matching HLA type.

Germline lookup yields CDR1 SGHTA and CDR2 FQGNSA. The CDR3 is 12 amino acids. Trimming cost V 0 bases and J 4 bases, with 2 bases left between them. Findings of the study overall: Ex vivo responses were dominated by HLA-C-restricted CMV-specific TCR beta clonotypes.

This clonotype has at least ten counts. What it binds is unknown. A single record per CDR3 protein comes from TCRdb applying MiXCR to the reads. The repertoire holds 150,000 to 200,000 distinct CDR3 sequences, with roughly 9.8% as singletons. This clonotype was obtained from a human donor in good health (CMV status not recorded). Some clones in this sample may be carry-over from other donors' samples. The chain recombines TRBV7-2 with TRBJ2-3; no definite D call. The sequencing sample was made of PBMCs. The CDR3 protein is CASSLAADTQYF. As DNA, the CDR3 is TGTGCCAGCAGCTTAGCGGCAGATACGCAGTATTTT.